Given below is one TCR beta chain in context. Clones were read by immunoSEQ multiplex PCR, and TCRdb kept only the in-frame ones, dropping some. This table has fewer than 150,000 clones, around four fifths appearing once. The data stem from a study of blood T cell repertoires in COVID-19. This CDR3 has 15 amino acids. With 4 bases removed from V and 0 bases from J, the gap between germline ends came to 12 bases. Germline assignment: CDR1 SGHRS and CDR2 YFSETQ. Participants came from about 24 US areas, aged roughly 18 to 90 years. Participants were placed into cohorts based on the clinical history they reported. Either two negative PCRs, clearance, or symptom resolution qualified Cohort 3 donors as recovered.

The J gene is TRBJ2-3, the V gene TRBV5-1; a possible D gene is TRBD2 (7 bases). Sequencing was performed on PBMCs or T cells enriched from blood (not recorded which). The origin of this receptor is a man aged 25-40 years who had recovered from COVID-19. CDR3 protein: CASSGEGDSTDTQYF. The CDR3 DNA sequence: TGCGCCAGCAGCGGGGAGGGGGACAGCACAGATACGCAGTATTTT. The full variable domain, in which reference TRBV5-1 and TRBJ2-3 provide the parts outside the CDR3, is KAGVTQTPRYLIKTRGQQVTLSCSPISGHRSVSWYQQTPGQGLQFLFEYFSETQRNKGNFPGRFSGRQFSNSRSEMNVSTLELGDSALYLCASSGEGDSTDTQYFGPGTRLTVL.